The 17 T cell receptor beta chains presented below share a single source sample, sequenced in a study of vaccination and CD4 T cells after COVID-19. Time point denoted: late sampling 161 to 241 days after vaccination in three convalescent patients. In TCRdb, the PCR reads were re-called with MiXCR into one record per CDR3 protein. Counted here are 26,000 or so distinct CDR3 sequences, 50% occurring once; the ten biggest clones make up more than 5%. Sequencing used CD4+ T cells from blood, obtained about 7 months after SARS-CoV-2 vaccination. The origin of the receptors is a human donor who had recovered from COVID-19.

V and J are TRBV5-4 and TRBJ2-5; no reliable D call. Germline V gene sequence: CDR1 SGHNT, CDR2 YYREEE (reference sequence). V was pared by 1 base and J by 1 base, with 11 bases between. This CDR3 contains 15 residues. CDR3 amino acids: CASSLRLTVQETQYF. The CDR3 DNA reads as TGTGCCAGCAGCTTGAGGTTGACGGTCCAAGAGACCCAGTACTTC. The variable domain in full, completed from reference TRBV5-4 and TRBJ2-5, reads ETGVTQSPTHLIKTRGQQVTLRCSSQSGHNTVSWYQQALGQGPQFIFQYYREEENGRGNFPPRFSGLQFPNYSSELNVNALELDDSALYLCASSLRLTVQETQYFGPGTRLLVL.

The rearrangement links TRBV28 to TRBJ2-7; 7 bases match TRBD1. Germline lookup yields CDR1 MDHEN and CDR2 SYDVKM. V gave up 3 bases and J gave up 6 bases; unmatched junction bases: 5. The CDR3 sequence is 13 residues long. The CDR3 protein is CASSFSQGSEQYF. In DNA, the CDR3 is TGTGCCAGCAGTTTTTCACAGGGGAGCGAGCAGTACTTC.

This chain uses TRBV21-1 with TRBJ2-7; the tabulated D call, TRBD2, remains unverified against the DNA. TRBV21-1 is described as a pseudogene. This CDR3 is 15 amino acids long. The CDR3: CASSLSGTSGYEQYF. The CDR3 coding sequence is TGTGCCAGCAGTCTCTCCGGGACTAGCGGTTACGAGCAGTACTTC.

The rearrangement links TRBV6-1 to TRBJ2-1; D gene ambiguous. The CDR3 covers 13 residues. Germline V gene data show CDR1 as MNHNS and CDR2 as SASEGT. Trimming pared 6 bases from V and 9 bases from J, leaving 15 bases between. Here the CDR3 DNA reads TGTGCCAGCAGGACATCTGGCGGACGTGAGCAGTTCTTC. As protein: CASRTSGGREQFF.

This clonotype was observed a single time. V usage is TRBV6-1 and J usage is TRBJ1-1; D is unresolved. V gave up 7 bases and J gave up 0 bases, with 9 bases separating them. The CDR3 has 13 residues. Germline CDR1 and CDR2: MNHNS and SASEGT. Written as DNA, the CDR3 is TGTGCCAGCACCGCCAGCATGAACACTGAAGCTTTCTTT. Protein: CASTASMNTEAFF.

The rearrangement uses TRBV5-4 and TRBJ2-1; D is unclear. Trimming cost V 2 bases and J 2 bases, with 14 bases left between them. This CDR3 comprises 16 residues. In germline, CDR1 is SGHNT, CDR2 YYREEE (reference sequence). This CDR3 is CASSFFRYSTYNEQFF. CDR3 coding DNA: TGTGCCAGCAGCTTTTTCAGGTATAGCACCTACAATGAGCAGTTCTTC.

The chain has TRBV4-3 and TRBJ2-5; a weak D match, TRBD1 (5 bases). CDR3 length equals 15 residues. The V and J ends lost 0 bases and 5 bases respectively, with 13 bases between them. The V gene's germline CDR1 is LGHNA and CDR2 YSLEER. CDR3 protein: CASSQDPQGVETQYF. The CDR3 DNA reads TGCGCCAGCAGCCAAGATCCTCAGGGTGTCGAGACCCAGTACTTC.

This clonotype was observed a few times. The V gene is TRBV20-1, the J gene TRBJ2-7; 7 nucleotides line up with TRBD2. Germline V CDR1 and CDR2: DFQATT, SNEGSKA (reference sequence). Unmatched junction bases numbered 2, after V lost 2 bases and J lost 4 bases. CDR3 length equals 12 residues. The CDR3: CSARLAEYEQYF. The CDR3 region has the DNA TGCAGTGCTAGACTAGCGGAGTACGAGCAGTACTTC.

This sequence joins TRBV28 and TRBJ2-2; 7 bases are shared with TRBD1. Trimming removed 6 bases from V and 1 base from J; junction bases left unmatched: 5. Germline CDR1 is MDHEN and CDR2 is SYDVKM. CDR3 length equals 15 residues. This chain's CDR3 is CASRKRTGNTGELFF. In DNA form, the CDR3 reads TGTGCCAGCAGAAAGAGGACAGGGAACACCGGGGAGCTGTTTTTT.

In DNA form, the CDR3 reads TGTGCCAGCAGCTTAAACGGGAGGTATGATACGCAGTATTTT. This gives the protein CASSLNGRYDTQYF. This chain links TRBV5-4 with TRBJ2-3, with 7 bases matching TRBD2. Unmatched junction bases numbered 6, after V lost 2 bases and J lost 6 bases. The CDR3 is 14 amino acids. From germline, CDR1 is SGHNT and CDR2 YYREEE (reference sequence).

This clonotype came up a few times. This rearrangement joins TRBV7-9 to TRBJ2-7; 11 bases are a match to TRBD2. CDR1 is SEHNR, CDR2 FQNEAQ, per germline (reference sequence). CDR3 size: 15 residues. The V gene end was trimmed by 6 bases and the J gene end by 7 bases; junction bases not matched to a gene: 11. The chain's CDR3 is CASSSRTSGSGEQYF. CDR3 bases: TGTGCCAGCAGTTCGAGGACTAGCGGGTCGGGAGAGCAGTACTTC.

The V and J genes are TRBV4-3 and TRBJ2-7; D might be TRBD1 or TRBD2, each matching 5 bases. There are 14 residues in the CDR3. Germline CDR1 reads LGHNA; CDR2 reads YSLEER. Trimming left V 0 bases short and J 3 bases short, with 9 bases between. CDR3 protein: CASSQDRGVYEQYF. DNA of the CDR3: TGCGCCAGCAGCCAAGATAGGGGAGTCTACGAGCAGTACTTC.

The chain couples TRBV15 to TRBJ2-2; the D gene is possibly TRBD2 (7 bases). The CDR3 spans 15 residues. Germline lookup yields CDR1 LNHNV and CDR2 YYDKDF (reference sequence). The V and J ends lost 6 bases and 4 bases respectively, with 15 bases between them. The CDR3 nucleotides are TGTGCCACCAGGGCACAGGGAGGGGGCACCGGGGAGCTGTTTTTT. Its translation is CATRAQGGGTGELFF.

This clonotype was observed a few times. CDR3 coding DNA: TGTGCCAGCAGCACGACAGGAGATCAGCCCCAGCATTTT. Translating it yields CASSTTGDQPQHF. This chain links TRBV7-8 with TRBJ1-5; the D gene is possibly TRBD1 (6 bases). The CDR3 loop spans 13 amino acids. The V gene lost 5 bases and the J gene lost 5 bases, with 10 bases spanning the gap. The V gene's germline CDR1 is SGHVS and CDR2 FQNEAQ. Drawing the rest from reference TRBV7-8 and TRBJ1-5, the complete variable domain is GAGVSQSPRYKVAKRGQDVALRCDPISGHVSLFWYQQALGQGPEFLTYFQNEAQLDKSGLPSDRFFAERPEGSVSTLKIQRTQQEDSAVYLCASSTTGDQPQHFGDGTRLSIL.

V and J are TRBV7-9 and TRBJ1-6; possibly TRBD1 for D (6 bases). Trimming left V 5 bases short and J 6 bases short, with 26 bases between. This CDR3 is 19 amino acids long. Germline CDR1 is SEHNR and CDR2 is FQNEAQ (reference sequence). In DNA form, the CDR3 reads TGTGCCAGCAGCCCCCTTGGAGTGACAGGTTTTAGTACTAATTCACCCCTCCACTTT. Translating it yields CASSPLGVTGFSTNSPLHF.

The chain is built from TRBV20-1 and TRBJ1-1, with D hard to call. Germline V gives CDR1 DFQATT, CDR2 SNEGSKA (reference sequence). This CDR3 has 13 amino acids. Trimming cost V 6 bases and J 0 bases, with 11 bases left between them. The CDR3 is CSATEEMNTEAFF. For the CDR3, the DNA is TGCAGTGCCACGGAGGAGATGAACACTGAAGCTTTCTTT.

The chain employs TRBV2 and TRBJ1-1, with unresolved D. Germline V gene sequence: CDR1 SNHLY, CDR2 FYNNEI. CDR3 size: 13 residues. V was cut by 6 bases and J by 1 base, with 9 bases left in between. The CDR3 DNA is TGTGCCAGCAGCCCTCGGGGGAACACTGAAGCTTTCTTT. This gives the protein CASSPRGNTEAFF.